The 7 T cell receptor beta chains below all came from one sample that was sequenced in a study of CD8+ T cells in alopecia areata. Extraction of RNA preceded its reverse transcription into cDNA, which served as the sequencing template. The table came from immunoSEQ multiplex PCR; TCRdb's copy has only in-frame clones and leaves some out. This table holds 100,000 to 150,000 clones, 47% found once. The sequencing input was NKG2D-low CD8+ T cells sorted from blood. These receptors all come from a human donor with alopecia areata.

As DNA, the CDR3 is TGTGCCTGGGGCCCCAGTCAGGGAGATGGCTACACCTTC. This translates into CAWGPSQGDGYTF. The V gene is TRBV30, the J gene TRBJ1-2; a possible D gene is TRBD1 (5 bases). From germline, CDR1 is GTSNPN and CDR2 SVGIG (reference sequence). The CDR3 extends over 13 amino acids. The V and J ends lost 5 bases and 6 bases respectively, with 16 bases between them.

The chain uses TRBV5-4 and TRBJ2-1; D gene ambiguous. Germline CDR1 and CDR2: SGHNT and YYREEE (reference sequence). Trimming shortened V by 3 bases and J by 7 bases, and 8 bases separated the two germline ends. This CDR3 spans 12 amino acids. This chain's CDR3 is CASSSDGNEQFF. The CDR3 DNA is TGTGCCAGCAGCTCTGACGGGAATGAGCAGTTCTTC.

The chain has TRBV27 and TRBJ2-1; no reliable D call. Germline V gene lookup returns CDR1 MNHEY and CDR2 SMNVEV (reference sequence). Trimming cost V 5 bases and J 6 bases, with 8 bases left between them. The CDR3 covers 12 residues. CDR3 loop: CASSSQTNEQFF. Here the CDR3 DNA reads TGTGCCAGCAGTAGTCAGACCAATGAGCAGTTCTTC.

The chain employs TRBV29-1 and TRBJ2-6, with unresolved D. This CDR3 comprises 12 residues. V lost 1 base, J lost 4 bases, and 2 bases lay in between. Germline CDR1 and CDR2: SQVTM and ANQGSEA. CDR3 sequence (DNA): TGCAGCGTTGAAGGGGGGGCCAACGTCCTGACTTTC. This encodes CSVEGGANVLTF.

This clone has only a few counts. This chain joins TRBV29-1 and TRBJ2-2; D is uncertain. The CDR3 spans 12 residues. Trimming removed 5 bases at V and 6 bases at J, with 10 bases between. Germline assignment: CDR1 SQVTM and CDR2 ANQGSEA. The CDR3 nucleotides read TGCAGCGTTCGGGCCCCATCCGGGGAGCTGTTTTTT. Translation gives CSVRAPSGELFF.

The CDR3 DNA reads TGCAGCGTTAATGGGGGGCGAGGTGAGCAGTTCTTC. Its protein is CSVNGGRGEQFF. J is TRBJ2-1 and V is TRBV29-1; D is possibly TRBD1 or TRBD2 (6 bases each). V shed 5 bases and J shed 9 bases, with 14 bases lying between them. CDR1 is SQVTM, CDR2 ANQGSEA, per germline. There are 12 residues in the CDR3.

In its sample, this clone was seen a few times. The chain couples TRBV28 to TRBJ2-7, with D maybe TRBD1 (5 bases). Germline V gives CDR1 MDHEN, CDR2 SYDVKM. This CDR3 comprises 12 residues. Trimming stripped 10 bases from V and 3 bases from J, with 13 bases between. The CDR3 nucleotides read TGTGCCATACCGGACACGAACTACGAGCAGTACTTC. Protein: CAIPDTNYEQYF. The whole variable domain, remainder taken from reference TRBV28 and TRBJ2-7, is DVKVTQSSRYLVKRTGEKVFLECVQDMDHENMFWYRQDPGLGLRLIYFSYDVKMKEKGDIPEGYSVSREKKERFSLILESASTNQTSMYLCAIPDTNYEQYFGPGTRLTVT.